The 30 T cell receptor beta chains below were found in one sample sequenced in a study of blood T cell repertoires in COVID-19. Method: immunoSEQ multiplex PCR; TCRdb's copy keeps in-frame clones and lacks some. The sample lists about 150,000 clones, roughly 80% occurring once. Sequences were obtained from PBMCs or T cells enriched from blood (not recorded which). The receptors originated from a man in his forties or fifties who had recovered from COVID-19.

Here the CDR3 DNA reads TGTGCCAGCAGCAAAGAGGGGACGGGAGTGAGAGCTTTCTTT. Amino acids: CASSKEGTGVRAFF. This chain links TRBV21-1 with TRBJ1-1. TRBV21-1 is flagged as a pseudogene. This CDR3 comprises 14 residues.

CDR3 coding DNA: TGCGCCAGCAGTCGTCAGGGCTGCAATCAGCCCCAGCATTTT. This codes for CASSRQGCNQPQHF. The genes are TRBV23-1 and TRBJ1-5; perhaps TRBD1 as D (5 bases). TRBV23-1 is labeled an ORF, and its function is uncertain. The CDR3 is 14 amino acids. V lost 4 bases, J lost 2 bases, and 9 bases lay in between.

CDR3 in amino acids: CASRTGGARVETQYF. CDR3 nucleotide sequence: TGTGCCAGCAGGACCGGGGGGGCCAGGGTGGAGACCCAGTACTTC. The V call is TRBV6-5, the J call TRBJ2-5; 8 bases fit TRBD2. This CDR3 has 15 residues. V gave up 6 bases and J gave up 5 bases; unmatched junction bases: 11. CDR1 is MNHEY, CDR2 SVGAGI, per germline.

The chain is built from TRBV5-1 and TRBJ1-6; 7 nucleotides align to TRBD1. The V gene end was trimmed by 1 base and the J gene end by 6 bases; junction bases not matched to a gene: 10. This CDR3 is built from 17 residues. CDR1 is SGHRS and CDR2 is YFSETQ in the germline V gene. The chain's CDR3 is CASSLTAGGRGNSPLHF. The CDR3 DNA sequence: TGCGCCAGCAGCTTGACGGCAGGGGGAAGAGGTAATTCACCCCTCCACTTT.

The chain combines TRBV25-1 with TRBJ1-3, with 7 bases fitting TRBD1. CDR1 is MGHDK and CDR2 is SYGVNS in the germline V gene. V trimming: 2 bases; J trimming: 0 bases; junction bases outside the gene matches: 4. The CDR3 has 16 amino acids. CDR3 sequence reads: CASSEGDRASGNTIYF. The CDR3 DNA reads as TGTGCCAGCAGTGAAGGGGACAGAGCCTCTGGAAACACCATATATTTT. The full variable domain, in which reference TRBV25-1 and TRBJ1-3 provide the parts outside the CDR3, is EADIYQTPRYLVIGTGKKITLECSQTMGHDKMYWYQQDPGMELHLIHYSYGVNSTEKGDLSSESTVSRIRTEHFPLTLESARPSHTSQYLCASSEGDRASGNTIYFGEGSWLTVV.

The CDR3 DNA is TGTGCCAGCAGCTTAGAGGGGGCTGCATTTGGGACTGCTGTTGGCTACACCTTC. Translation gives CASSLEGAAFGTAVGYTF. The chain couples TRBV7-8 to TRBJ1-2, with TRBD1 matching 7 bases. This CDR3 is built from 18 residues. CDR1 is SGHVS, CDR2 FQNEAQ, per germline. Trimming at V came to 1 base and at J to 7 bases, leaving 18 bases not matched to a gene.

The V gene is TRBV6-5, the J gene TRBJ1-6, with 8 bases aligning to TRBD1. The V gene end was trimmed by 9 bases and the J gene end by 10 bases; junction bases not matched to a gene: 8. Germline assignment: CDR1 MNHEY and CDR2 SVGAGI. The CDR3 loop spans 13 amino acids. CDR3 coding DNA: TGTGCCAGTATCGGACAGGGCAGGTCACCCCTCCACTTT. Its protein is CASIGQGRSPLHF.

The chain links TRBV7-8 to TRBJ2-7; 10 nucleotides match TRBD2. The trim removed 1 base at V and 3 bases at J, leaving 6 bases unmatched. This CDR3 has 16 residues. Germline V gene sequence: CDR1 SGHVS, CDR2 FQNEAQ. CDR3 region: CASSLVGTSVYYEQYF. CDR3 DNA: TGTGCCAGCAGCTTAGTCGGGACTAGCGTTTACTACGAGCAGTACTTC.

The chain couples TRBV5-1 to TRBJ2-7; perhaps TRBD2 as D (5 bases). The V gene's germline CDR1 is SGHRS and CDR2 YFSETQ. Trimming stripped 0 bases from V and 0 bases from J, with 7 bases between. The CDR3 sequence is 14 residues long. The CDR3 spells CASSLAGSSYEQYF. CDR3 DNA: TGCGCCAGCAGCTTGGCGGGAAGCTCCTACGAGCAGTACTTC. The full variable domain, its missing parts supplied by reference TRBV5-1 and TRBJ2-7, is KAGVTQTPRYLIKTRGQQVTLSCSPISGHRSVSWYQQTPGQGLQFLFEYFSETQRNKGNFPGRFSGRQFSNSRSEMNVSTLELGDSALYLCASSLAGSSYEQYFGPGTRLTVT.

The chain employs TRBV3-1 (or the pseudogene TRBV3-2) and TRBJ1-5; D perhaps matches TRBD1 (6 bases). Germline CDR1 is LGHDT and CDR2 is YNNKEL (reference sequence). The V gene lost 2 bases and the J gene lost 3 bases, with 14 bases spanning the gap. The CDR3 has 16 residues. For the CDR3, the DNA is TGTGCCAGCAGCCAATCTACAGGGAGGGTCAATCAGCCCCAGCATTTT. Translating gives CASSQSTGRVNQPQHF.

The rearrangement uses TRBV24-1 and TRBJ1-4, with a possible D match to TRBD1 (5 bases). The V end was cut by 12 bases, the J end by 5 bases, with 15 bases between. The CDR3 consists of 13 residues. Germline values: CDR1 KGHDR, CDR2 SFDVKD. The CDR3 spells CASVPGRNEKLFF. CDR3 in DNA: TGTGCCTCCGTTCCAGGGCGGAATGAAAAACTGTTTTTT.

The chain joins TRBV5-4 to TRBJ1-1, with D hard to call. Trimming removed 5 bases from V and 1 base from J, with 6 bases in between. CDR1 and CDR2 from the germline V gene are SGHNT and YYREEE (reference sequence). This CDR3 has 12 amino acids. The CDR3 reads CASRTRNTEAFF. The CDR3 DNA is TGTGCCAGCAGGACTCGGAACACTGAAGCTTTCTTT.

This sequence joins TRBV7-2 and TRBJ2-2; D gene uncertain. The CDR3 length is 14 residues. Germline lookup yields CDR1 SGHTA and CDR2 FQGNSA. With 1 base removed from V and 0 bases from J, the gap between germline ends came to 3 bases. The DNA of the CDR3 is TGTGCCAGCAGCTTAGGTACGAACACCGGGGAGCTGTTTTTT. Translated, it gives CASSLGTNTGELFF.

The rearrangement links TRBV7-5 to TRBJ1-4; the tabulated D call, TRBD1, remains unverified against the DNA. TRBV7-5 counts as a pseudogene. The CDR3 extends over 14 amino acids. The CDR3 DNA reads TGTGCCAGAAGCGTAAAGACATTTCATGAAAAACTGTTTTTT. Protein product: CARSVKTFHEKLFF.

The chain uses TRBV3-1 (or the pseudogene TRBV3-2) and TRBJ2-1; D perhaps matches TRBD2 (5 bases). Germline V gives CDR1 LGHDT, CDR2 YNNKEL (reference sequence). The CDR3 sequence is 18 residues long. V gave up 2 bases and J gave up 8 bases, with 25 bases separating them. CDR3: CASSQRPLAPMKFDEQFF. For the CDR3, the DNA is TGTGCCAGCAGCCAACGCCCCCTAGCCCCCATGAAATTCGATGAGCAGTTCTTC.

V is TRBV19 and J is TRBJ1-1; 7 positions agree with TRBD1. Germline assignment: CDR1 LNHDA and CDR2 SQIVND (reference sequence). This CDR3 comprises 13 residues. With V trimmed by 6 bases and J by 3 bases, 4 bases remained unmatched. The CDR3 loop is CASSNDRDTEAFF. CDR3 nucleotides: TGTGCCAGTAGCAACGACAGGGACACTGAAGCTTTCTTT.

The CDR3 DNA reads as TGTGCCAGCAGTCTGGACTTTTACGAGCAGTACTTC. Protein: CASSLDFYEQYF. The genes are TRBV2 and TRBJ2-7, with a possible D match to TRBD2 (5 bases). Germline-derived CDR1 and CDR2 are SNHLY and FYNNEI. Trimming left V 5 bases short and J 4 bases short, with 9 bases between. The CDR3 runs 12 residues.

CDR3 region: CASSGGQNTEAFF. The CDR3 DNA reads TGTGCCAGCAGCGGGGGACAGAACACTGAAGCTTTCTTT. The chain uses TRBV5-4 and TRBJ1-1; possible D gene TRBD1, 6 bases. Deletions cut 4 bases from V and 1 base from J, with 8 bases between. Germline CDR1 SGHNT, CDR2 YYREEE (reference sequence). CDR3 size: 13 residues.

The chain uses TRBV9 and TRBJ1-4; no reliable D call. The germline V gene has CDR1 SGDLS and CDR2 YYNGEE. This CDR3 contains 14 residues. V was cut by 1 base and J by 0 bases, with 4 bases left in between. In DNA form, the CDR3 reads TGTGCCAGCAGCGTACAGGCAACTAATGAAAAACTGTTTTTT. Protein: CASSVQATNEKLFF. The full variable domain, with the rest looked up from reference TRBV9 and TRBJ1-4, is DSGVTQTPKHLITATGQRVTLRCSPRSGDLSVYWYQQSLDQGLQFLIQYYNGEERAKGNILERFSAQQFPDLHSELNLSSLELGDSALYFCASSVQATNEKLFFGSGTQLSVL.

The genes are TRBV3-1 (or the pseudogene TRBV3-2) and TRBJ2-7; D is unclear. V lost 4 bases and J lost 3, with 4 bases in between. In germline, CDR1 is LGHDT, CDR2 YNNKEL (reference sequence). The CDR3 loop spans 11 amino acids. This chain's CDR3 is CASSLNYEQYF. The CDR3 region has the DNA TGTGCCAGCAGCCTCAACTACGAGCAGTACTTC.

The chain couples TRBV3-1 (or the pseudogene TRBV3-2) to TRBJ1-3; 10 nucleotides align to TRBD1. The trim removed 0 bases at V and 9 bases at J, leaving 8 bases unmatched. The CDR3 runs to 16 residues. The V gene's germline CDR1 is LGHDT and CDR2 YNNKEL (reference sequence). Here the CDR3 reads CASSQDGQGERGTIYF. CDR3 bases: TGTGCCAGCAGCCAAGATGGACAGGGGGAAAGAGGCACCATATATTTT.

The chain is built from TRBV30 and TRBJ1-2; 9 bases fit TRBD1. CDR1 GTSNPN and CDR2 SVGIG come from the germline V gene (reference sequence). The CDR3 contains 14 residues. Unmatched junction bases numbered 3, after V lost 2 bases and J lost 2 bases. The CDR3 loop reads CAWSHGQGNYGYTF. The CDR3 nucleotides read TGTGCCTGGAGTCACGGACAGGGGAACTATGGCTACACCTTC.

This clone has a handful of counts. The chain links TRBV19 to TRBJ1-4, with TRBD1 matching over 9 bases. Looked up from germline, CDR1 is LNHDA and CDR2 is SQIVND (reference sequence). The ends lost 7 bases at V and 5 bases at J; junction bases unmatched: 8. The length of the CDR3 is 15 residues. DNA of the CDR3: TGTGCCAGTACCTTTTCCGGGACAGGGAATGAAAAACTGTTTTTT. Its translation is CASTFSGTGNEKLFF.

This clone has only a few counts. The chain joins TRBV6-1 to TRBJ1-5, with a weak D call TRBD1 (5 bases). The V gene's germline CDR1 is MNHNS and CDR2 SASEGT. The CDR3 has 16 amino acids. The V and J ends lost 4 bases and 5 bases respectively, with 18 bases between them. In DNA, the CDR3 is TGTGCCAGCAGTGGTCAAGGAGGGACCGGCGATCAGCCCCAGCATTTT. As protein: CASSGQGGTGDQPQHF.

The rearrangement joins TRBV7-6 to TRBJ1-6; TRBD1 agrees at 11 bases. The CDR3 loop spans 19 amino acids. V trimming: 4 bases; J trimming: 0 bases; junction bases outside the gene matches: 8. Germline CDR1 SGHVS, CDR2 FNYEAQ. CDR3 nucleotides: TGTGCCAGCAGCTCCTTTTCCGGGACAGGGGGCTCCTATAATTCACCCCTCCACTTT. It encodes CASSSFSGTGGSYNSPLHF.

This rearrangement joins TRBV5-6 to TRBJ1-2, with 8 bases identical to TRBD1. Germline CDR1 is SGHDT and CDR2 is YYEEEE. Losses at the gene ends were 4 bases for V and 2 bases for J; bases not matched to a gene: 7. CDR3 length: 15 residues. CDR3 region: CASSLWTGKNYGYTF. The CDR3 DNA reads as TGTGCCAGCAGCCTATGGACAGGGAAAAACTATGGCTACACCTTC.

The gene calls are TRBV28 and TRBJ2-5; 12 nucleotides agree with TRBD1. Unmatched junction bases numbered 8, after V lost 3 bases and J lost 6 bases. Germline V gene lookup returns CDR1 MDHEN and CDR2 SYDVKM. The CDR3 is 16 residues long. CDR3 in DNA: TGTGCCAGCAGTTTGGGCGGGACAGGGGGCATGAAGACCCAGTACTTC. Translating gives CASSLGGTGGMKTQYF.

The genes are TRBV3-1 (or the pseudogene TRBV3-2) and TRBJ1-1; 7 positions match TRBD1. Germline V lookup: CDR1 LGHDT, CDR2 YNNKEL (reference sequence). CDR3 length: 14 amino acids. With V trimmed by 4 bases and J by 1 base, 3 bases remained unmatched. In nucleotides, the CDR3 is TGTGCCAGCAGCCCCCAGGGGGGGAACACTGAAGCTTTCTTT. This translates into CASSPQGGNTEAFF.

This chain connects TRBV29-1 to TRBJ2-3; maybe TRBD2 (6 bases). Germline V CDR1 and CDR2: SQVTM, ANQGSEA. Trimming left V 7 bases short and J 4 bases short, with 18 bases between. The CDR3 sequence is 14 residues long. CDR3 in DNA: TGCAGCGGGTGCCGGGGAGGAGGCGCAGATACGCAGTATTTT. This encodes CSGCRGGGADTQYF.

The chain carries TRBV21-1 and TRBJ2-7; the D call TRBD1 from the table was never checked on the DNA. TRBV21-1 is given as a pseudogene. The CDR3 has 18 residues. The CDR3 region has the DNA TGTGCCAGCAGCAAAGCGCTCAGAGGCAGGGGGCAGACCTACGAGCAGTACTTC. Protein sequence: CASSKALRGRGQTYEQYF.